What follows are 29 T cell receptor beta chains derived from one specimen sequenced in a study of Ad26.COV2.S vaccination and SARS-CoV-2 variants listed by TCRdb under 2021. The sample's treatment or condition, from its label and the paper: 15 to 20 received Ad26.COV2.S at low or high dose, single or two shots; roughly five received placebo; per-sample allocation not given. For vaccine and placebo recipients, repertoires were sequenced using samples collected on day 63 after the first injection. Receptors were amplified or captured by the immunoSEQ multiplex PCR assay. In its TCRdb copy, this immuneACCESS table keeps in-frame sequences only and misses some clones. Where compared with another copy, unresolved V genes explain less than half of these, and the others have no known cause. This sample has 300,000 to 400,000 clones in its table, and 85% to 90% of those were observed once. The ten biggest clones cover approximately 5% of the sample.

Sequences were derived from peripheral blood, sampled in a trial of Ad26.COV2.S vaccine versus placebo. These receptors came from a person between 18 and 60 years old who received the Ad26.COV2.S COVID-19 vaccine or a placebo.

Here the CDR3 reads CASSHLSTGSNYGYTF. Written as DNA, the CDR3 is TGTGCCAGCAGCCACCTTTCGACAGGGTCTAACTATGGCTACACCTTC. This chain uses TRBV3-1 (or the pseudogene TRBV3-2) with TRBJ1-2; 7 bases are a match to TRBD1. V lost 3 bases to trimming and J lost 0 bases; unmatched junction nucleotides: 7. CDR1 and CDR2 (germline): LGHDT, YNNKEL (reference sequence). CDR3 length: 16 amino acids.

The chain has TRBV19 and TRBJ1-4, with D possibly being TRBD1 (6 bases). Germline V gene sequence: CDR1 LNHDA, CDR2 SQIVND (reference sequence). Trimming took 1 base from V and 5 from J, leaving 11 bases between them. This CDR3 is 15 amino acids long. The CDR3, as DNA: TGTGCCAGTAGTATAGTGGGCAGGGGAAATGAAAAACTGTTTTTT. It specifies CASSIVGRGNEKLFF.

This chain uses TRBV7-2 with TRBJ1-1, with no clear D. CDR1 is SGHTA and CDR2 is FQGNSA in the germline V gene. The ends were cut back, 5 bases at V and 7 bases at J, with 8 bases in the middle. There are 11 residues in the CDR3. As DNA, the CDR3 is TGTGCCAGCAGCCCCGATTATGAAGCTTTCTTT. Its translation: CASSPDYEAFF.

The chain uses TRBV2 and TRBJ1-1, with D unresolved. The CDR3 consists of 12 residues. CDR1 SNHLY and CDR2 FYNNEI come from the germline V gene. Here the CDR3 reads CALTRALPEAFF. The DNA of the CDR3 is TGTGCTCTAACGAGGGCGCTCCCTGAAGCTTTCTTT. Using reference TRBV2 and TRBJ1-1 for the parts outside the CDR3, the full variable domain is EPEVTQTPSHQVTQMGQEVILRCVPISNHLYFYWYRQILGQKVEFLVSFYNNEISEKSEIFDDQFSVERPDGSNFTLKIRSTKLEDSAMYFCALTRALPEAFFGQGTRLTVV.

V gene TRBV25-1 combines with J gene TRBJ1-4; 7 bases map to TRBD1. V gave up 3 bases and J gave up 8 bases; unmatched junction bases: 9. Germline values: CDR1 MGHDK, CDR2 SYGVNS. This CDR3 has 15 amino acids. The CDR3 bases are TGTGCCAGCAGTGATTCGGTCGGCAGGGGGGAAAAACTGTTTTTT. Translation gives CASSDSVGRGEKLFF.

The chain is built from TRBV24-1 and TRBJ2-3, with 11 bases lining up with TRBD2. This CDR3 is 17 amino acids long. V lost 2 bases to trimming and J lost 0 bases; unmatched junction nucleotides: 3. Germline V lookup: CDR1 KGHDR, CDR2 SFDVKD. CDR3 coding DNA: TGTGCCACCAGTGATTATAGCGGGAGGGCTAGCACAGATACGCAGTATTTT. Translating gives CATSDYSGRASTDTQYF.

This clone has just a few counts. The chain joins TRBV2 to TRBJ2-7, with TRBD1 as a possible D gene (6 bases). The CDR3 sequence is 16 residues long. With 3 bases removed from V and 5 bases from J, the gap between germline ends came to 20 bases. Looked up from germline, CDR1 is SNHLY and CDR2 is FYNNEI. CDR3 region: CASSDLVWDTRDEQYF. As DNA, the CDR3 is TGTGCCAGCAGTGACTTAGTATGGGACACCAGGGACGAGCAGTACTTC.

This chain connects TRBV5-4 to TRBJ1-1; 9 positions match TRBD1. The J segment lost 4 bases and the V segment lost 4 bases, leaving 14 bases of the junction unmatched. Germline lookup yields CDR1 SGHNT and CDR2 YYREEE (reference sequence). The CDR3 length is 17 residues. CDR3 region: CASSLLGTGRLGTEAFF. The CDR3 DNA reads as TGTGCCAGCAGCCTACTCGGGACAGGGCGTTTAGGCACTGAAGCTTTCTTT.

V is TRBV28 and J is TRBJ1-5; D ambiguous. Germline assignment: CDR1 MDHEN and CDR2 SYDVKM. This CDR3 has 12 residues. The ends were cut back, 7 bases at V and 3 bases at J, with 7 bases in the middle. The CDR3 loop is CASNTFNQPQHF. The CDR3, as DNA: TGTGCCAGCAACACCTTCAATCAGCCCCAGCATTTT.

This clone was seen only once. V usage is TRBV5-6 and J usage is TRBJ2-3, with 10 bases aligning to TRBD2. This CDR3 has 15 amino acids. Per germline, CDR1 SGHDT and CDR2 YYEEEE. Trimming at V came to 4 bases and at J to 9 bases, leaving 11 bases not matched to a gene. The CDR3 sequence is CASSIAGGATYTQYF. CDR3 nucleotide sequence: TGTGCCAGCAGCATAGCGGGAGGAGCGACCTACACGCAGTATTTT.

The rearrangement uses TRBV5-1 and TRBJ1-3; D is unclear. The CDR3 runs 13 residues. Germline CDR1 SGHRS, CDR2 YFSETQ. The V gene lost 2 bases and the J gene lost 2 bases, with 5 bases spanning the gap. In DNA form, the CDR3 reads TGCGCCAGCAGCTTCGAAACTGGAAACACCATATATTTT. Protein sequence: CASSFETGNTIYF.

This rearrangement joins TRBV12-5 to TRBJ2-2; 8 bases fit TRBD1. The CDR3 sequence is 14 residues long. J lost 4 bases, V lost 8 bases, and 6 bases had no gene match. Per the germline V gene, CDR1 is LGHNT and CDR2 is FRNRAP. CDR3 DNA sequence: TGTGCTAGTTCCAGGACAGGGAGCACCGGGGAGCTGTTTTTT. Amino acids: CASSRTGSTGELFF.

This clone is a singleton in its sample. This chain uses TRBV15 with TRBJ1-1; tentative D call: TRBD1 (6 bases). The germline V and J ends were trimmed by 5 bases and 2 bases, with 18 bases remaining between them. Germline V gene data show CDR1 as LNHNV and CDR2 as YYDKDF (reference sequence). CDR3 length: 16 amino acids. This CDR3 reads CATSGGGGLINTEAFF. CDR3 sequence (DNA): TGTGCCACCAGCGGGGGCGGGGGGCTTATTAACACTGAAGCTTTCTTT.

V usage is TRBV6-2 or TRBV6-3 and J usage is TRBJ2-7; 7 bases align to TRBD1. CDR1 is MNHEY and CDR2 is SVGEGT in the germline V gene. CDR3 length equals 14 residues. Trimming at V came to 5 bases and at J to 1 base, leaving 5 bases not matched to a gene. The CDR3 nucleotides are TGTGCCAGCAGTATGGCAGGGGGATCCTACGAGCAGTACTTC. Its protein product is CASSMAGGSYEQYF.

The chain links TRBV2 to TRBJ2-5, with a tentative D call TRBD2 (6 bases). Trimming removed 1 base from V and 3 bases from J, with 15 bases in between. CDR1 is SNHLY and CDR2 is FYNNEI in the germline V gene. There are 16 residues in the CDR3. CDR3 sequence (DNA): TGTGCCAGCAGTGAAGGGGTCGGGAGTTCGAAAGAGACCCAGTACTTC. Protein: CASSEGVGSSKETQYF.

Concerning this clone itself: One junction end does not reproduce the germline sequence, and a read error may be involved. CDR3 protein: CASSVAGLGDTQYF. The CDR3 nucleotides read TGTGCCAGCAGCGTAGCGGGCTTGGGAGATACGCAGTATTTT. The rearrangement joins TRBV7-8 to TRBJ2-3, with 7 nucleotides matching TRBD2. CDR1 is SGHVS and CDR2 is FQNEAQ in the germline V gene. There are 14 residues in the CDR3. Supplemented by reference TRBV7-8 and TRBJ2-3, the full variable domain reads GAGVSQSPRYKVAKRGQDVALRCDPISGHVSLFWYQQALGQGPEFLTYFQNEAQLDKSGLPSDRFFAERPEGSVSTLKIQRTQQEDSAVYLCASSVAGLGDTQYFGPGTRLTVL.

The CDR3 DNA reads TGTGCCAGCTCACCTAGGACGTTCTCCCTCGCAACTAATGAAAAACTGTTTTTT. Its protein product is CASSPRTFSLATNEKLFF. This chain links TRBV18 with TRBJ1-4, with D unclear. Per the germline V gene, CDR1 is KGHSH and CDR2 is LQKENI. Trimming took off 3 bases at V and 0 bases at J, with 17 bases between the two ends. The CDR3 contains 18 residues.

V usage is TRBV7-6 and J usage is TRBJ2-5; D perhaps matches TRBD2 (6 bases). The CDR3 consists of 14 residues. V gave up 1 base and J gave up 4 bases, with 10 bases separating them. Looked up from germline, CDR1 is SGHVS and CDR2 is FNYEAQ. CDR3 bases: TGTGCCAGCAGCTTAGTCCTGGGAGGAGAGACCCAGTACTTC. Translating it yields CASSLVLGGETQYF. Full variable domain (missing parts from reference TRBV7-6 and TRBJ2-5): GAGVSQSPRYKVTKRGQDVALRCDPISGHVSLYWYRQALGQGPEFLTYFNYEAQQDKSGLPNDRFSAERPEGSISTLTIQRTEQRDSAMYRCASSLVLGGETQYFGPGTRLLVL.

CDR3 sequence (DNA): TGCGCCAGCAGCTTACGGGAGATCCACAATGAGCAGTTCTTC. It yields the protein CASSLREIHNEQFF. The V and J genes are TRBV4-1 and TRBJ2-1; weak D call: TRBD2 (6 bases). Trimming removed 5 bases at V and 5 bases at J, with 13 bases between. This CDR3 has 14 residues. Germline CDR1 and CDR2: MGHRA and YSYEKL.

The chain uses TRBV28 and TRBJ2-6; perhaps TRBD1 as D (5 bases). The length of the CDR3 is 17 residues. The V and J ends lost 3 bases and 2 bases respectively, with 14 bases between them. From germline, CDR1 is MDHEN and CDR2 SYDVKM. The CDR3: CASSLPGQLAGANVLTF. DNA of the CDR3: TGTGCCAGCAGTTTGCCCGGACAATTAGCTGGGGCCAACGTCCTGACTTTC.

This chain uses TRBV7-2 with TRBJ1-3, with 7 bases matching TRBD1. The V gene end was trimmed by 5 bases and the J gene end by 4 bases; junction bases not matched to a gene: 5. Germline CDR1 SGHTA, CDR2 FQGNSA. CDR3 length equals 14 residues. CDR3 amino acids: CASSPQGEGNTIYF. The CDR3 DNA reads TGTGCCAGCAGCCCCCAGGGGGAGGGAAACACCATATATTTT. Full variable domain (missing parts from reference TRBV7-2 and TRBJ1-3): GAGVSQSPSNKVTEKGKDVELRCDPISGHTALYWYRQSLGQGLEFLIYFQGNSAPDKSGLPSDRFSAERTGGSVSTLTIQRTQQEDSAVYLCASSPQGEGNTIYFGEGSWLTVV.

This chain joins TRBV10-3 and TRBJ1-4, with D perhaps matching TRBD1 (5 bases). The CDR3 contains 16 residues. Germline CDR1 is ENHRY and CDR2 is SYGVKD. The ends were cut back, 0 bases at V and 0 bases at J, with 8 bases in the middle. The CDR3 coding sequence is TGTGCCATCAGTGAGTCGCAGGGAGCAACTAATGAAAAACTGTTTTTT. This sequence encodes CAISESQGATNEKLFF.

J is TRBJ1-5 and V is TRBV7-9; TRBD1 matches 7 bases. Germline V gene sequence: CDR1 SEHNR, CDR2 FQNEAQ (reference sequence). The CDR3 sequence is 12 residues long. V shed 4 bases, J shed 6 bases, and the junction held 0 bases outside the gene matches. CDR3 residues: CASSSGGQPQHF. CDR3 coding DNA: TGTGCCAGCAGCTCAGGGGGTCAGCCCCAGCATTTT.

V gene TRBV27 combines with J gene TRBJ1-5, with 9 bases fitting TRBD1. Germline assignment: CDR1 MNHEY and CDR2 SMNVEV (reference sequence). The CDR3 totals 15 residues. J was trimmed by 4 bases and V by 5 bases; bases with no gene match: 6. CDR3 protein: CASSRGTGWNQPQHF. For the CDR3, the DNA is TGTGCCAGCAGTCGAGGGACAGGGTGGAATCAGCCCCAGCATTTT.

The chain has TRBV13 and TRBJ2-5, with D possibly TRBD1 on 6 matching bases. The CDR3 consists of 13 residues. The germline V gene has CDR1 PRHDT and CDR2 FYEKMQ (reference sequence). The germline V and J ends were trimmed by 6 bases and 5 bases, with 13 bases remaining between them. CDR3 amino acids: CASSSQGHETQYF. The CDR3 DNA reads TGTGCCAGCAGTTCTCAGGGGCACGAGACCCAGTACTTC.

This chain links TRBV2 with TRBJ2-5; no reliable D call. The germline V and J ends were trimmed by 3 bases and 5 bases, with 13 bases remaining between them. The CDR3 consists of 14 residues. The germline V gene encodes CDR1 SNHLY and CDR2 FYNNEI. CDR3 in amino acids: CASSEQKGLETQYF. The CDR3 coding sequence is TGTGCCAGCAGTGAGCAAAAAGGGCTGGAGACCCAGTACTTC.

Points on this clone: Other DNA sequences in the same sample also yield this CDR3. The chain links TRBV18 to TRBJ2-5; no clear D gene. This CDR3 spans 12 amino acids. V lost 3 bases, J lost 1 base, and 3 bases lay in between. Germline values: CDR1 KGHSH, CDR2 LQKENI. The CDR3 spells CASSPGQETQYF. DNA of the CDR3: TGTGCCAGCTCACCGGGCCAAGAGACCCAGTACTTC.

The chain recombines TRBV5-4 with TRBJ1-2; D perhaps matches TRBD1 (6 bases). Trimming removed 7 bases at V and 2 bases at J, with 15 bases between. CDR3 length equals 14 residues. The germline V gene has CDR1 SGHNT and CDR2 YYREEE (reference sequence). CDR3 sequence (DNA): TGTGCCAGCGCCGGGGGCGTCAGAAACTATGGCTACACCTTC. This translates into CASAGGVRNYGYTF.

The V and J genes are TRBV4-3 and TRBJ2-1; TRBD1 aligns across 8 bases. The germline V gene has CDR1 LGHNA and CDR2 YSLEER. V gave up 2 bases and J gave up 9 bases; unmatched junction bases: 9. The CDR3 length is 15 residues. CDR3 coding DNA: TGCGCCAGCAGCCAAATCCGACAGGGGCTCGGTGAGCAGTTCTTC. This sequence encodes CASSQIRQGLGEQFF.